This T cell receptor (beta chain) was profiled in a study of T-cell memory formation after mild COVID-19. Study summary: Largely donor-specific sequence clusters came from a couple of donors.

Study-wide points: Clones that contracted from day 15 to 85 had balanced CD4/CD8; later expanders were CD4+ biased.

In its sample, this clonotype was seen a few times. The antigen remains unidentified. In germline, CDR1 is DFQATT, CDR2 SNEGSKA (reference sequence). The CDR3 consists of 14 residues. Between the trimmed V and J ends, which lost 4 bases and 4 bases, there was a span of 17 bases. The authors produced TCR alpha and TCR beta cDNA libraries with sample barcodes and UMIs by 5'RACE using constant-segment primers. A single record per CDR3 protein comes from TCRdb applying MiXCR to the 5' RACE reads. The sample consists of 30,000 to 45,000 distinct CDR3 sequences, over 10% of them appearing once. This TCR was recovered from a man between 18 and 35 years old who had mild COVID-19 (a few samples of this study predate the infection). Cell type and time point are not known. Sequencing was performed on PBMCs or a T cell subset sorted from them (not recorded which). The V gene is TRBV20-1, the J gene TRBJ2-7; maybe TRBD1 (5 bases). CDR3 bases: TGCAGTGCTATATCGAATCAGGGTTCTTACGAGCAGTACGTC. Translation: CSAISNQGSYEQYV.